This T cell receptor (beta chain) was sequenced in a study of cytomegalovirus exposure and HLA in healthy donors. Germline V gene lookup returns CDR1 SNHLY and CDR2 FYNNEI. The ends were cut back, 5 bases at V and 8 bases at J, with 7 bases in the middle. The CDR3 contains 12 residues. Study conclusions and caveats: In an earlier analysis, most TCR beta V segments were productive about 90% or about 30% of the time. Sequencing artifact likely explains a cluster of highly shared sequence variants.

The table lists this clone with a count of one. Its antigen is not known. The PCR employed 60 Vbeta primers together with 13 Jbeta primers. Clones were sequenced by immunoSEQ multiplex PCR, and TCRdb holds only the in-frame ones, with some missing. The profile shows under 150,000 clones, around four fifths of them singletons. The source is a male donor in good health and CMV-seropositive. The J gene is TRBJ1-6, the V gene TRBV2; no definite D call. What was sequenced was PBMCs. CDR3 DNA: TGTGCCAGCAGTCCCCATGATTCACCCCTCCACTTT. It is translated as CASSPHDSPLHF.